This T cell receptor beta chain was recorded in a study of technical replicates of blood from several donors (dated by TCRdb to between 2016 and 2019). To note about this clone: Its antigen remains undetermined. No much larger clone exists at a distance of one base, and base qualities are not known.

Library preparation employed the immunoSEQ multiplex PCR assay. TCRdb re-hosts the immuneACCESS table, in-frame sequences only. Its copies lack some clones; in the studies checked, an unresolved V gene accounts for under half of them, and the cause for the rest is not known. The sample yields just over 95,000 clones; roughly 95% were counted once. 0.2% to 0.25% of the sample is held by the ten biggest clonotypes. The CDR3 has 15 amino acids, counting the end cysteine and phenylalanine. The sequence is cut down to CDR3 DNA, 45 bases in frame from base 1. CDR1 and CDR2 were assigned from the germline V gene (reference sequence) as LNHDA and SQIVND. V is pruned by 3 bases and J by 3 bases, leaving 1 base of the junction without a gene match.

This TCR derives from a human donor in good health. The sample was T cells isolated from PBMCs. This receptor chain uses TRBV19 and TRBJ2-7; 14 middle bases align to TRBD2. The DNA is TGTGCCAGTAGTATGACTAGCGGGGGGGACTACGAGCAGTACTTC. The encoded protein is CASSMTSGGDYEQYF.